This T cell receptor (beta chain) was retrieved from a study of shared clonotypes between healthy human individuals (dated by TCRdb to 2020 to 2021). Regarding the study in general: Three men and two women, aged 18 to 49 years, made up the cohort. For each donor, three plates each were used for CD4 naive and CD4 memory, two plates were used for CD8 naive, and one plate was used for CD8 memory. The study deeply sequenced blood TCR repertoires of several healthy adults to estimate repertoire size and the extent of clonotype sharing between individuals. Different laboratories and diverse techniques were used to prepare libraries and sequence TCR repertoires, to increase sequencing depth and limit assay-specific biases. Each donor's leukapheresis produced roughly between about 0.9 and 9.5 billion PBMCs. On the study overall, not on this receptor specifically: When several donors were compared, the shared fraction of clonotypes was about 5.4% for naive CD4, 3.5% for naive CD8, more than 2% for memory CD4, and less than 0.5% for memory CD8. The genetic and exposure-history diversity represented was limited by the small number of donors. Sampling was limited to blood, and TCR repertoires in tissue likely differ from TCR repertoires in blood. Larger estimated clonotype richness was generally found for naive subsets than for memory subsets. Pairwise subsampling led to the expectation that sequencing depth would affect the degree of clonotype sharing among donors. Compared with non-shared clonotypes, clonotypes shared by all four sorted-subset donors had higher generation probabilities. Rarefaction of sorted-subset datasets indicated incomplete sequencing despite the large sequencing depth.

Using the deep immunoSEQ assay, multiplex PCR amplified TCR CDR3 regions from genomic DNA. Genomic DNA extracted from each cell subset was distributed evenly over all wells of several immunoSEQ 96-well plates, and each plate served as one replicate. For sorted subsets, roughly 200 ng of genomic DNA, equivalent to 25,000 to 35,000 T cell genomes, went into each replicate PCR. Purified libraries were quantified with a Qubit 3.0 fluorometer, sized on a Bioanalyzer 2100, and re-quantified with the KAPA Library Quantification kit. Every immunoSEQ 96-well plate was sequenced on a separate single-read 150-cycle Illumina NextSeq 550 flow cell. On the authors' methods: Because the immunoSEQ output held only junctional sequences and lacked quality scores, the filtering could not match the filtering applied to full-length reads. To assign V/J genes and CDR3, sequences were annotated using PyIR, a Python wrapper for IgBLAST v1.9, with IMGT germline references. Any read was removed if the V/J assignment was weak (E-value above 1e-6), the CDR3 was missing, or the read contained stop codons, out-of-frame junctions, or ambiguous translated residues. V3J clonotypes were defined by identical inferred V gene, J gene, and CDR3 amino acid sequence. The percentage overlap between two repertoires was calculated by dividing the number of shared unique clonotypes by the size of the smaller repertoire. Repertoire richness was assessed with RTK rarefaction, the Chao1 estimator, and Recon v2.1 estimates of unobserved clonotypes. OLGA was used to compute generation probabilities for all TCRbeta clonotypes that the gDNA method yielded from several donors. Sourced from immuneACCESS, this table was stored by TCRdb with only in-frame sequences that have V and J called. A share of the clones is absent; for the studies checked, an unresolved V gene accounts for under half, and the remainder has no known explanation. That table furnishes V, J and clone size, whereas the DNA furnished D and trimming. The sample has some 2,500,000 clones on record, approximately 93% of them singletons. The top ten constitute around 0.4% of the sample.

Concerning this clone itself: The specificity of this receptor is unknown. The record has no base qualities; no much larger clone is one base away.

The donors were healthy, HIV-negative adults who had no recently reported acute infections or vaccinations. Only Caucasian adults living in Nashville, Tennessee, USA were represented among the donors. CD4+ T cells were enriched through magnetic negative selection, after which naive cells were positively selected on CD45RA and the remaining negative fraction served as the memory subset. Blood was collected by leukapheresis, and PBMCs were isolated by Ficoll-Histopaque density gradient centrifugation and then cryopreserved in liquid nitrogen vapor phase. Purity and quantity of every magnetically sorted T cell population were checked by analytical flow cytometry. From each sorted fraction, genomic DNA was isolated and quantified by UV absorbance on a Nanodrop 2000c. V gives up 3 bases and J gives up 3 bases, and the segment between their germline ends measures 14 bases. Per the germline V gene, MDHEN is the CDR1 and SYDVKM is the CDR2. The CDR3 runs 16 amino acids, cysteine and phenylalanine included. Of the read, only the CDR3 DNA is kept; its 48 bases are in frame from base 1.

The receptor comes from a young man in good health. Some clones in this sample may be carry-over from other donors' samples. The sequence links TRBV28 to TRBJ1-4; TRBD1 is perhaps the D gene, given 5 matching bases. Sequencing input: naive CD4+ T cells from PBMCs. In the paper's terms, the cell subset or site label means: CD45RA+ positively selected. This receptor carries the CDR3 CASSLPGLGANEKLFF. The DNA is as follows: TGTGCCAGCAGTTTGCCCGGGCTGGGGGCTAATGAAAAACTGTTTTTT. Reference TRBV28 and TRBJ1-4 proteins supply the regions before and after the CDR3; the full variable domain is: DVKVTQSSRYLVKRTGEKVFLECVQDMDHENMFWYRQDPGLGLRLIYFSYDVKMKEKGDIPEGYSVSREKKERFSLILESASTNQTSMYLCASSLPGLGANEKLFFGSGTQLSVL.